A selection of T cell receptor beta chains follows, all from one sample in a study of shared T cell receptors in the human thymus. TCRdb's copy holds only in-frame clones and misses some; the assay was immunoSEQ multiplex PCR. The table shows some 660,000 clones, with more than 75% occurring only once. The same data also contributed to another study, on human thymus T cells.

Specimen: thymocytes. These receptors all come from a boy under three years old with a congenital heart defect. Each CDR3 is given with its conserved first and last residue. A D gene is named only where the DNA matches it firmly. Not every row has a clone size; where given, it reads once, few, many or a size class.

>NA|NA|TRBV11-2|TRBJ2-7
TGTGCCAGCAGCTTAGAGGGTAGCATCGGCGAGCAGTACTTC
CASSLEGSIGEQYF
>NA|TRBD2|TRBV5-6|TRBJ2-7
TGTGCCAGCAGCTTTACACACCCCAGCGGGAGTCCCTACGAGCAGTACTTC
CASSFTHPSGSPYEQYF
>NA|NA|TRBV4-1|TRBJ2-1
TGCGCCAGCAGCCAAAATCCCCGGATGCAGGCAGTTACCTACAATGAGCAGTTCTTC
CASSQNPRMQAVTYNEQFF
>NA|NA|TRBV27|TRBJ2-7
TGTGCCAGCAGTTTAAATAAGCTAAGTCAGGGAAGGGGCTCCTACGAGCAGTACTTC
CASSLNKLSQGRGSYEQYF
>NA|TRBD1|TRBV20-1|TRBJ2-7
TGCAGTGCCAAGACAGGGGCCGAGCAGTACTTC
CSAKTGAEQYF
>NA|TRBD1|TRBV7-9|TRBJ2-7
TGTGCCAGCAGCTTCTCCCGGGACAGGAGCTCCTACGAGCAGTACTTC
CASSFSRDRSSYEQYF
>NA|NA|TRBV27|TRBJ1-1
TGTGCCAGCAGTCCACTTGACCCGGAGTCTACTGAAGCTTTCTTT
CASSPLDPESTEAFF
>few|NA|TRBV28|TRBJ2-7
TGTGCCAGCAGTAGCAGCGACGAGCAGTACTTC
CASSSSDEQYF
>NA|NA|TRBV5-1|TRBJ2-2
TGCGCCAGCAGCTTGTCAGGGAATGGATCCGGGGAGCTGTTTTTT
CASSLSGNGSGELFF
>NA|TRBD1|TRBV29-1|TRBJ1-2
TGCAGCGCCTGGACAGGGGAGGTCAATGGCTACACCTTC
CSAWTGEVNGYTF
>NA|TRBD1|TRBV9|TRBJ1-6
TGTGCCAGCAGCGTGGGACAGGTGACGAATTCACCCCTCCACTTT
CASSVGQVTNSPLHF
>NA|TRBD1|TRBV2|TRBJ1-3
TGTGCCAGCAGTGAACGGGACAGCTCAAACACCATATATTTT
CASSERDSSNTIYF
>NA|TRBD1|TRBV6-1|TRBJ2-1
TGTGCCAGCAGTGAATACCCAGACAGGGGGGTGTATCAGCCCACCCACAATGAGCAGTTCTTC
CASSEYPDRGVYQPTHNEQFF
>NA|NA|TRBV7-9|TRBJ1-1
TGTGCCAGCAGCCTTGACGGGTTAGAGGCTTTCTTT
CASSLDGLEAFF
>NA|NA|TRBV18|TRBJ2-7
TGTGCCAGCTCATCGCGGGATAGGGTGGGCGAGCAGTACTTC
CASSSRDRVGEQYF
>once|TRBD1|TRBV5-6|TRBJ1-6
TGTGCCAGCGGCTCGAAAGCCGGGACAGATAATTCCCCCCTCCACTTT
CASGSKAGTDNSPLHF
>NA|NA|TRBV12-1|TRBJ2-1
TGTGCCAGCAGCTTTAATCTACGGGAGAGGTACTACAATGAGCAGTTCTTC
CASSFNLRERYYNEQFF
>NA|NA|TRBV2|TRBJ1-1
TGTGCCAGCAGTCAGAAGACTGAAGCTTTCTTT
CASSQKTEAFF
>NA|TRBD1|TRBV20-1|TRBJ2-7
TGCAGTGCTAGAAAGGGACAGGGTCTTACATTC
CSARKGQGLTF
>NA|NA|TRBV14|TRBJ2-7
TGTGCCAGCAGCCAAGAATCCGGGAAGTCCGGGTGCAAGCAGTACTTC
CASSQESGKSGCKQYF
>NA|TRBD2|TRBV6-5|TRBJ2-7
TGTGCCAGCAGTTACTTTAGCGGGACCTCCTACGAGCAGTACTTC
CASSYFSGTSYEQYF
>NA|NA|TRBV21-1|TRBJ1-1
TGTGCCAGCAGCCCGAGACAGAAACTGAACACTGAAGCTTTCTTT
CASSPRQKLNTEAFF
>NA|NA|TRBV4-3|TRBJ2-4
TGCGCCAGCAGCCAAAGGTGGAGGGAAGGGCGAGTAAGAAACATTCAGTACTTC
CASSQRWREGRVRNIQYF
>NA|NA|TRBV6-4|TRBJ2-3
TGTGCCAGCAGTGGTGGAGGGGTCACAGATACGCAGTATTTT
CASSGGGVTDTQYF
>NA|TRBD2|TRBV7-9|TRBJ2-7
TGTGCCAGCAGCTTAGGTGGTCTAGCGGGAGTTCCGTACGAGCAGTACTTC
CASSLGGLAGVPYEQYF
>NA|NA|TRBV28|TRBJ2-5
TGTGCCAGCAGTCCCGAGAGGGAGACCCAGTACTTC
CASSPERETQYF
>NA|NA|TRBV28|TRBJ2-2
TGTGCCAGCACGACTCCGGTGAAGGCCGGGGAGCTGTTTTTT
CASTTPVKAGELFF
>NA|NA|TRBV5-1|TRBJ2-1
TGCGCCAGCAGCAGAGGGGGGGAATCCTACAATGAGCAGTTCTTC
CASSRGGESYNEQFF
>few|NA|TRBV4-3|TRBJ2-3
TGCGCCAGCAGCCGTCGTCTAAACTCTAACACAGATACGCAGTATTTT
CASSRRLNSNTDTQYF
>NA|TRBD2|TRBV18|TRBJ2-7
TGTGCCAGCTCACCTGTGACTAGCGGGAAACATCAGCAGTACTTC
CASSPVTSGKHQQYF
>NA|NA|TRBV27|TRBJ2-3
TGTGCCAGCAGTCCAACAGATACGCAGTATTTT
CASSPTDTQYF
>few|TRBD2|TRBV30|TRBJ2-6
TGTGCCTGGAGCTCGGGACTAGCGGTACGTGTACCCTCTGGGGCCAACGTCCTGACTTTC
CAWSSGLAVRVPSGANVLTF
>NA|NA|TRBV7-2|TRBJ1-1
TGTGCCAGCAGCGTAAGCGCGCGGAACACTGAAGCTTTCTTT
CASSVSARNTEAFF
>NA|TRBD1|TRBV19|TRBJ1-5
TGTGCCAGTACCCAGAACAGGGGAAGGATCAATCAGCCCCAGCATTTT
CASTQNRGRINQPQHF
>NA|TRBD2|TRBV11-2|TRBJ2-3
TGTGCCAGCAGCCCGGGAGGAGGGTGGACAGATACGCAGTATTTT
CASSPGGGWTDTQYF
>once|TRBD2|TRBV11-2|TRBJ2-3
TGTGCCTCGGGTAGCGGGGGGGAAAGCACAGATACGCAGTATTTT
CASGSGGESTDTQYF
>NA|TRBD1|TRBV7-2|TRBJ1-5
TGTGCCAGCAGCCGGGACAGGGACAATCAGCCCCAGCATTTT
CASSRDRDNQPQHF
>NA|TRBD1|TRBV27|TRBJ1-2
TGTGCCAGCAGTAGCCGACAGGGGAGTCCCTATGGCTACACCTTC
CASSSRQGSPYGYTF
>NA|TRBD1|TRBV4-3|TRBJ1-2
TGCGCCAGCAGCCCCAAGACAGGGCACTATGGCTACACCTTC
CASSPKTGHYGYTF
>NA|NA|TRBV6-1|TRBJ2-7
TGTGCCAGCAGTGAAGTCGGAGCGGGACAGGTCTACGAGCAGTACTTC
CASSEVGAGQVYEQYF
>NA|TRBD1|TRBV5-1|TRBJ1-1
TGCGCCAGCAGCTCAACCCGGACAGGGGAAAGGGGGAACACTGAAGCTTTCTTT
CASSSTRTGERGNTEAFF
>few|NA|TRBV5-1|TRBJ2-4
TGCGCCAGCTCCCCCAGGGGAGGGCCTCGAGCCAAAAACATTCAGTACTTC
CASSPRGGPRAKNIQYF
>NA|NA|TRBV19|TRBJ1-6
TGTGCCAGTAGTACCCCTTACAGCTCCTATAATTCACCCCTCCACTTT
CASSTPYSSYNSPLHF
>NA|NA|TRBV7-2|TRBJ2-7
TGTGCCAGCAGCGAATCTAGCTACGAGCAGTACTTC
CASSESSYEQYF
>once|NA|TRBV29-1|TRBJ2-2
TGCAGCGTTTCACAGGGACTAAATTCGAACACCGGGGAGCTGTTTTTT
CSVSQGLNSNTGELFF
>NA|TRBD1|TRBV7-9|TRBJ1-1
TGTGCCAGCAGCTTAGTGCAGGACAGGGGCCCTACAAACACTGAAGCTTTCTTT
CASSLVQDRGPTNTEAFF
>NA|NA|TRBV18|TRBJ2-6
TGTGCCAGCTCAAGCGGATGGATTTCTGGGGCCAACGTCCTGACTTTC
CASSSGWISGANVLTF
>once|TRBD2|TRBV7-2|TRBJ2-1
TGTGCCAGCAGCTTAGTATTAGCGGGAGGGCCGTGGGGGGATGAGCAGTTCTTC
CASSLVLAGGPWGDEQFF
>NA|NA|TRBV28|TRBJ1-5
TGTGCCAGCACCGCGGTGGCCCCTCAAGATCAGCCCCAGCATTTT
CASTAVAPQDQPQHF
>NA|TRBD1|TRBV30|TRBJ1-3
TGTGCCTGGTTTTTCATGGGACAGGGTCGCTCTGGAAACACCATATATTTT
CAWFFMGQGRSGNTIYF
>once|TRBD2|TRBV5-6|TRBJ2-1
TGTGCCAGCAGCTTGGATACTAGCGGTTACAATGAGCAGTTCTTC
CASSLDTSGYNEQFF
>NA|NA|TRBV7-9|TRBJ1-6
TGTGCCAGCAGCTTCCAGGGGCCGTATAATTCACCCCTCCACTTT
CASSFQGPYNSPLHF
>few|NA|TRBV5-6|TRBJ2-3
TGTGCCAGCACCTCTTGGAGTATTCGGTCTCCGAGCACAGATACGCAGTATTTT
CASTSWSIRSPSTDTQYF
>NA|TRBD1|TRBV5-1|TRBJ2-7
TGCGCCAGCAGCCCCAGCCGGGACAGCAACTCCTACGAGCAGTACTTC
CASSPSRDSNSYEQYF